This TCR beta chain was identified during a study of cytomegalovirus exposure and HLA in healthy donors. Points from the study as a whole: Specificity of a few CMV-associated chains for CMV antigens was verified in vitro. Diagnosis of cytomegalovirus status made by the classifier reportedly showed high specificity and sensitivity. The listing of some 170 TCR beta chains classed them as cytomegalovirus-associated.

Measured with immunoSEQ multiplex PCR; TCRdb has only the in-frame clones, and not every one. The sample yields 95,000 to 150,000 clones, about 90% seen once. Regarding this clone: Antigen specificity is unknown. The same CDR3 also results from other DNA sequences found in this sample.

The sample taken for sequencing was PBMCs. The clonotype comes from a woman under 30 in good health and CMV-seronegative.

The CDR3 loop is CASSLGSREQFF. CDR3 nucleotides: TGTGCCAGCAGCTTAGGCTCTAGAGAGCAGTTCTTC. The J gene is TRBJ2-1, the V gene TRBV13; D uncertain. The CDR3 has 12 residues. V was pared by 0 bases and J by 10 bases, with 7 bases between. Germline lookup yields CDR1 PRHDT and CDR2 FYEKMQ (reference sequence).